The entry that follows covers one T cell receptor (beta chain) sequence. The sample comes from a study of shared clonotypes between healthy human individuals. Unsorted samples drew genomic DNA from tens of millions of PBMCs. V lost 1 base to trimming and J lost 7 bases, with 10 bases between them. The CDR3 length is 13 residues. The germline V gene encodes CDR1 GTSNPN and CDR2 SVGIG (reference sequence). Unsorted PBMC samples were amplified in replicate PCRs containing roughly 0.3 ug DNA, tens of thousands of T cell genomes. Clones were sequenced by immunoSEQ multiplex PCR, and TCRdb holds only the in-frame ones, with some missing. The repertoire includes about 490,000 clones, 76% of them detected once, and roughly 13% sits in the top ten.

This receptor was identified in a woman aged 40 to 49 in good health. Some clones in this sample may be carry-over from other donors' samples. Sequencing was performed on PBMCs. The chain employs TRBV30 and TRBJ1-4; D ambiguous. Here the CDR3 DNA reads TGTGCCTGGAGTGGGAATTCCGGTGAAAAACTGTTTTTT. Translation gives CAWSGNSGEKLFF.